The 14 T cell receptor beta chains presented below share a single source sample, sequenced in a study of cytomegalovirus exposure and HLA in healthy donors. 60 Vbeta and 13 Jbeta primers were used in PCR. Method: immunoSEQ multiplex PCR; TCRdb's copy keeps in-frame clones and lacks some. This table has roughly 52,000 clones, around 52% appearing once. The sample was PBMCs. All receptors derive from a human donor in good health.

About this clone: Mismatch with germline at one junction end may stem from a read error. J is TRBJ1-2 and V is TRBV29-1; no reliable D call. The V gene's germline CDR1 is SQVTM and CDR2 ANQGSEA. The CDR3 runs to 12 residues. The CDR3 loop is CSANSQRRGYPF. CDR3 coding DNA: TGCAGCGCTAACTCCCAAAGGAGAGGCTACCCCTTC. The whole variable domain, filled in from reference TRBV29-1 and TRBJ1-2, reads SAVISQKPSRDICQRGTSLTIQCQVDSQVTMMFWYRQQPGQSLTLIATANQGSEATYESGFVIDKFPISRPNLTFSTLTVSNMSPEDSSIYLCSANSQRRGYPFGSGTRLTVV.

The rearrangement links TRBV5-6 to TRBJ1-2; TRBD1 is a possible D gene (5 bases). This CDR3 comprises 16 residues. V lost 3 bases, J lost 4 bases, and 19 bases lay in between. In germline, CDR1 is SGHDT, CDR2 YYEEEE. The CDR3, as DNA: TGTGCCAGCAGCTATCGACAGACCTCTACCGCCTATGGCTACACCTTC. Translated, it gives CASSYRQTSTAYGYTF.

The DNA for the CDR3 is TGTGCCAGTAGTAAATACGACAGGGGAAGCAATCAGCCCCAGCATTTT. This encodes CASSKYDRGSNQPQHF. The chain recombines TRBV19 with TRBJ1-5; 8 bases are a match to TRBD1. The junction had 6 bases not matched to a gene; V was cut back by 4 bases and J by 1 base. The CDR3 length is 16 residues. From germline, CDR1 is LNHDA and CDR2 SQIVND (reference sequence).

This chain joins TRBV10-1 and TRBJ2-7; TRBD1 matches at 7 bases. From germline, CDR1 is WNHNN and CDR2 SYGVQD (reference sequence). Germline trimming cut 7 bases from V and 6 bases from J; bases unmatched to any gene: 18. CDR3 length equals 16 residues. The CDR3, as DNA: TGCGCCAGCAACCTAAAAGGGGACAGAATGGCGCTCGAGCAGTACTTC. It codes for CASNLKGDRMALEQYF.

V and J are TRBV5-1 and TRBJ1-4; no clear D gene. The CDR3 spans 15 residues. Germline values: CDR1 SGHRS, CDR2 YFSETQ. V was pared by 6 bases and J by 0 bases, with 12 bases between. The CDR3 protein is CASNTFGATNEKLFF. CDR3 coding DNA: TGCGCCAGCAACACTTTCGGGGCAACTAATGAAAAACTGTTTTTT.

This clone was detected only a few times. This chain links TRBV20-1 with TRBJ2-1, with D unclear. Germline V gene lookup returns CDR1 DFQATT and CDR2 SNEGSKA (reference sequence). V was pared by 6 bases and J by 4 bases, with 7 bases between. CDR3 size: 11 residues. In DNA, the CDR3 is TGCAGTGCCGATCGGTACAATGAGCAGTTCTTC. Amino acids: CSADRYNEQFF.

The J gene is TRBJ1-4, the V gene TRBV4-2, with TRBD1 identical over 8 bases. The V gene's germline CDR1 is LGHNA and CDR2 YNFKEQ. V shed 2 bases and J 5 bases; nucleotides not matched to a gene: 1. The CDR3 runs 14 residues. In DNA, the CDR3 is TGTGCCAGCAGCCAAAGGACAGGGAATGAAAAACTGTTTTTT. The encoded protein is CASSQRTGNEKLFF.

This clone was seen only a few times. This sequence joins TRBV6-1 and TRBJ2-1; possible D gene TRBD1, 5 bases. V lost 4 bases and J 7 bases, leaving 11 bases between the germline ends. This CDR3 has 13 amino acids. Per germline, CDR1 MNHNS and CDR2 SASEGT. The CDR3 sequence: CASSVVRANEQFF. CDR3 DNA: TGTGCCAGCAGTGTAGTCAGGGCAAATGAGCAGTTCTTC.

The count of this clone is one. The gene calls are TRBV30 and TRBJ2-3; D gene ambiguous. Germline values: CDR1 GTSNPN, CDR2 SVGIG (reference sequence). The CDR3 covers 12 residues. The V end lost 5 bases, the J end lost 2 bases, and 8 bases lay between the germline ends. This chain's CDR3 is CAWSTYTDTQYF. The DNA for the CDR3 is TGTGCCTGGTCCACCTACACAGATACGCAGTATTTT.

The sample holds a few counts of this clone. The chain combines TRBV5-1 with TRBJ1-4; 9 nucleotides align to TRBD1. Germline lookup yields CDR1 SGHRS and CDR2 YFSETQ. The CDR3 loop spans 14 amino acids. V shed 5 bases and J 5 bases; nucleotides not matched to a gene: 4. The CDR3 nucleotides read TGCGCCAGCAGGACCGGGACAGGGAATGAAAAACTGTTTTTT. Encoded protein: CASRTGTGNEKLFF.

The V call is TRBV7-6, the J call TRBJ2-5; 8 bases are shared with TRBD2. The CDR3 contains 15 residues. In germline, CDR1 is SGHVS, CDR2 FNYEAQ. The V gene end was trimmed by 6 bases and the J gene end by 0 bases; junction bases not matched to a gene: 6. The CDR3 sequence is CASSRIAGYQETQYF. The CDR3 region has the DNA TGTGCCAGCAGTAGGATAGCGGGATACCAAGAGACCCAGTACTTC.

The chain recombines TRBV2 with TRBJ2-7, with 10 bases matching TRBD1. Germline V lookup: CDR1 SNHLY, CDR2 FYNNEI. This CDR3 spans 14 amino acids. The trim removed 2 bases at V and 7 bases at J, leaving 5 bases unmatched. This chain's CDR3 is CASSEFWGQGEQYF. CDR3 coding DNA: TGTGCCAGCAGTGAATTCTGGGGACAGGGGGAGCAGTACTTC.

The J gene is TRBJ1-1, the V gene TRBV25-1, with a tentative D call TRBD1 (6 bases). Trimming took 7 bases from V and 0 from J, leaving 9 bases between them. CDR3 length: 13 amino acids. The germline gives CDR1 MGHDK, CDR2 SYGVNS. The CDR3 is CASNTGLNTEAFF. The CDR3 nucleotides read TGTGCCAGCAACACAGGGCTGAACACTGAAGCTTTCTTT.

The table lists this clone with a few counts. The CDR3 loop reads CASSAGQGYNSPLHF. In DNA, the CDR3 is TGTGCCAGCAGCGCCGGACAGGGCTATAATTCACCCCTCCACTTT. The V gene is TRBV11-3, the J gene TRBJ1-6; 8 bases map to TRBD1. V gave up 5 bases and J gave up 3 bases; unmatched junction bases: 3. The CDR3 totals 15 residues. Germline assignment: CDR1 SGHNT and CDR2 YENEEA.